This T cell receptor beta chain was sequenced for a study of cytomegalovirus exposure and HLA in healthy donors (dated by TCRdb to 2016 to 2017). The study in broad terms: An earlier analysis of some 500 of the donors reported roughly 270 Gb of sequence data and approximately 110 million unique TCR beta sequences from about 200 million T cells. A later analysis re-analyzed previously published TCR beta repertoires from several hundred donors and added high-resolution HLA genotyping to study TCR occurrence patterns. Every discovery cohort repertoire had been produced on one sequencing platform. Because of strong linkage in the cohort, 5 or 6 DR-DQ haplotypes were treated as single units for association and clustering. Class I and class II HLA loci were covered by the typing at four-digit resolution. In the later analysis, no new phenotypic data were used to find candidate immune exposures; instead, reliance was placed on TCR beta sequences and their occurrence across donors. A later genetic analysis used genome-wide SNP genotypes for about 60% of the roughly 670 donors, treating that subset as a discovery cohort. The study used immunosequencing to profile the T cell repertoires of under 700 subjects and linked those repertoires to cytomegalovirus serostatus. Among the approximately 430 genotyped donors, 81% belonged to the genetic ancestry cluster associated with self-reported Caucasian donors. The aim of the study was to test whether cataloging public T cell receptors could identify signatures of past pathogen exposure. Alongside the repertoire data, information on donor age, sex, ethnicity and CMV serostatus was compiled. The number of typed donors differed by locus: about 629-630 for A, B, C, DRB1 and DQB1; 522 for DQA1; 600 to 610 for DPA1; and about 450 for DPB1. Along with the roughly 610-subject first cohort, a separate validation cohort of over a hundred different subjects was used. To predict cytomegalovirus infection status, the study brought together high-throughput TCR immunosequencing, statistical association of individual TCRs with disease status, and machine learning. Among about 410 genotyped donors of the cohort, an average of roughly 230,000 unique TCR beta nucleotide sequences was sequenced per donor, of which roughly 18% were non-productive. An earlier analysis of some 500 of the donors used high-throughput TCR beta sequencing to judge whether each TCR beta V gene segment behaved as functional or pseudogenic. About 300 gigabases of sequencing data and some 85 million unique TCR sequences were included in an early release covering about 700 HLA-typed donors. The full study reports these points: In vitro tests confirmed that a few of the cytomegalovirus-associated TCR beta chains recognize cytomegalovirus antigens. This cohort had only TCR beta chains sequenced, and the lack of alpha or paired-chain data limited which features could be detected. V-gene and J-gene trimming of TCR beta chains was associated with a missense DCLRE1C variant in a later genetic analysis, and the association was replicated in an independent cohort. For the cohort, immune exposure information was limited to CMV serostatus. According to a later analysis, parvovirus B19, influenza, CMV and Epstein-Barr virus appeared linked to several top co-occurrence clusters. HLA typing was unavailable for some donors at each locus, so association tests used only the typed subset. A cluster of highly shared sequence variants was judged likely to represent a technical artifact of the sequencing pipeline. A further reported finding was that TCR beta sequences accurately predicted the HLA-A and HLA-B alleles for most subjects in the first cohort. According to a later analysis, most CMV-associated TCR beta chains appeared to be HLA-restricted, and the HLA associations seemed to be driven largely by CMV exposure. A later genetic analysis reported fewer N-insertions in productive TCRs among donors in an Asian-associated ancestry cluster than the roughly 700-donor mean. The classifier was reported to diagnose cytomegalovirus status with high specificity and sensitivity in both the original cohort and the validation cohort. Correlated functional status among segregating V segments might be attributable to linkage disequilibrium, but an unknown experimental factor could not be ruled out. Assigning TCR associations to individual alleles was difficult when HLA alleles, especially DR and DQ, strongly co-occurred. In an earlier analysis of some 640 of the donors, most TCR beta V segments were observed in productive rearrangements about 87% or about 30% of the time, broadly matching IMGT annotations. A later analysis found that TCR association rates varied across HLA loci, with DRB1 alleles showing the most associated TCRs and HLA-C alleles the fewest. It was suggested by the authors that the approach could potentially be generalized to other disease states and immunological phenotypes. A later analysis found that HLA-associated TCR beta chains were more clonally expanded and had lower generation probabilities than equally common non-associated chains. A later analysis associated 17,000 or so TCR beta sequences with specific HLA alleles at a false discovery rate of 0.05. Most TCR sequences were seen in very few donors, while some public TCRs were found in many individuals. The earlier analysis of about 600 of the donors excluded approximately 17 rarely observed V segments, including chromosome 9 orphons, because counts were too low. The study listed 164 TCR beta chains as associated with cytomegalovirus. Sequencing depth was assumed to be roughly uniform across donors in the presence/absence analyses, though that assumption may not hold. Some IMGT-functional V segments, including TRBV6-2 and TRBV6-3, could not be distinguished by the 87-base-pair reads and were therefore excluded.

Comments on this clone: Its recognized antigen is unknown.

Library prep was done by the immunoSEQ multiplex PCR assay. A mixture of 60 forward primers for TCR Vbeta segments and 13 reverse primers for TCR Jbeta segments was used in the multiplex PCR. A multiplex PCR assay on genomic DNA amplified the CDR3 region of rearranged TCR beta genes. On the Illumina HiSeq System, the amplified TCR beta libraries were sequenced as 87-base-pair reads. Processing in the source paper ran as follows. A later analysis counted some 74 million unique TCR beta chains across the 650 to 700 repertoires, and some 11 million of these chains were shared by at least two donors. To remove PCR and sequencing errors, raw reads were error-corrected and collapsed into unique sequences using a nearest-neighbor algorithm that merged closely related sequences. Alignment of CDR3 sequences to IMGT reference sequences was used to assign V, D and J gene segments. Each retained sequence needed at least a six-nucleotide match to both a V gene segment and a J gene segment. A rearrangement counted as productive if the CDR3 had no stop codons and remained in frame with V and J, and every other rearrangement counted as non-productive. Following IMGT convention, CDR3 was defined as the stretch from the second conserved V-encoded cysteine to the conserved J-encoded phenylalanine. The earlier analysis of 500 to 600 of the donors excluded sequences that lacked an unambiguous match to a single V gene segment. An earlier analysis of a few hundred of the donors called V segments functional above 56.7% productive rearrangements and segregating when the between-donor standard deviation exceeded 5%. A statistical classification framework was developed to diagnose cytomegalovirus status using the catalog of TCR beta chain sequences. In a later analysis, V and J genes were assigned by comparing TCR nucleotide sequences against IMGT/GENE-DB human TR gene sequences. Using the TCRdist pipeline, a later analysis assigned CDR3 sequences along with most-parsimonious VDJ recombination scenarios. In a later analysis, every TCR beta chain was defined by the combination of its CDR3 amino acid sequence and its V-gene family, and reads without a unique V-gene family were dropped. In a later analysis, 500 to 650 highly shared, low-generation-probability nucleotide sequences were removed to address suspected cross-contamination and a sequencing artifact. In a later analysis, a clonal expansion index for each public chain was calculated from normalized within-repertoire ranks of inferred template counts. In a later analysis, generation probabilities were computed using a VDJ recombination model fitted to out-of-frame rearrangements, and the results were checked against IGoR. Hypergeometric tests were used in a later analysis to score TCR-TCR, TCR-HLA and TCR-CMV co-occurrence, with a repertoire-size bias correction applied to the TCR pairs. False discovery rates were estimated in a later analysis by permuting HLA or CMV assignments 20 times. In a later analysis, co-occurring TCRs were grouped using DBSCAN, with TCRdist sequence similarity added in when clustering inside HLA-allele-positive subsets. Repertoires with fewer than 30,000 or more than 120,000 public chains were left out of co-occurrence clustering, as were about five repertoires with anomalous nucleotide sharing. TCRdb took over this immuneACCESS table, retaining in-frame rearrangements with V and J assigned. Such tables are incomplete; in checked studies, under half of the missing clones stem from an unresolved V gene, and the remainder is unexplained. That table gives V, J and clone size, and the DNA gave D and trimming. This sample's table carries roughly 35,000 clones. The top ten clonotypes cover about 2.1% of the sample.

V was cut back by 1 base and J by 7 bases, leaving a gap of 8 bases between them. Its CDR3 holds 13 amino acids, cysteine through phenylalanine. Of all the DNA, just the CDR3 is kept, 39 bases in frame from base 1. For CDR1 and CDR2, the germline V gene lists LGHNA and YNFKEQ. The cohort comprised under 700 healthy bone marrow donors. At the time of sampling, all cohort members were nominally healthy, though unrecorded immune exposures were likely present. The donor was CMV seropositive and belonged to the group of around 300 seropositive cohort members. Each donor provided a peripheral blood sample, and peripheral blood mononuclear cells were used for TCR beta sequencing. The Qiagen DNeasy Blood Extraction Kit was used to extract genomic DNA from the blood cell samples.

The TCR sequence derives from a woman aged 40 to 55 in good health and CMV-seropositive. The rearranged chain carries TRBV4-2 and TRBJ2-1; a confident D gene designation cannot be given. The sequencing input was PBMCs. The CDR3 region reads CASSQAASNEQFF. The nucleotides are TGTGCCAGCAGCCAAGCAGCGTCGAATGAGCAGTTCTTC.